The rows below give T cell receptor beta chains drawn from one sample of a study of T-cell memory formation after mild COVID-19. TCRdb recomputed calls from the 5' RACE reads with MiXCR, one row per CDR3 protein. The sample yields about 500,000 distinct CDR3 sequences, approximately 20% seen once. The sequenced sample consisted of PBMCs or a T cell subset sorted from them (not recorded which). These receptors were taken from an adult woman who had mild COVID-19 (a few samples of this study predate the infection). Cell type and time point are not known. CDR3s include the opening cysteine and the closing phenylalanine or tryptophan. D genes are given only for firm matches. Part of the rows lack a size; the others show once, few, many or a class for expanded clones.

CDR3 DNA	CDR3 protein	clone size	V gene	J gene	D gene
TGTGCCAGCAACCAAGAGCGATTTAACTATGGCTACACCTTC	CASNQERFNYGYTF	.	TRBV5-5	TRBJ1-2	.
TGTGCCAGCCATACAGGAGTGAACACTGAAGCTTTCTTT	CASHTGVNTEAFF	.	TRBV28	TRBJ1-1	.
TGCGCCAGCAGCCCGACAGGGGCGAAAGAAAAACTGTTTTTT	CASSPTGAKEKLFF	.	TRBV5-1	TRBJ1-4	TRBD1
TGCGCCAGCAGCCAAGATCCGGGATATCCCCCCACAGATACGCAGTATTTT	CASSQDPGYPPTDTQYF	few	TRBV4-3	TRBJ2-3	.
TGCAGCGTTGGCCCCCGACTAGCGGGAGGTGAGCAGTTCTTC	CSVGPRLAGGEQFF	few	TRBV29-1	TRBJ2-1	TRBD2
TGTGCCAGCAGCCAACACGCAGGACAGTGGCCCACTGAAGCTTTCTTT	CASSQHAGQWPTEAFF	.	TRBV7-2	TRBJ1-1	.
TGTGCCACTAAGGGGGAGGGCCCCTCCAATGAGCAGTTCTTC	CATKGEGPSNEQFF	few	TRBV6-2/TRBV6-3	TRBJ2-1	.
TGTGCCAGCAGATTACTAGGACAGGGTGGTAATCAGCCCCAGCATTTT	CASRLLGQGGNQPQHF	.	TRBV6-2/TRBV6-3	TRBJ1-5	TRBD1
TGTGCCAGCAGCTTACTGATACCGGCCAACACTGAAGCTTTCTTT	CASSLLIPANTEAFF	few	TRBV7-2	TRBJ1-1	.
TGTGCCAGCATAAGGGGGGCGCAGGGCAATCAGCCCCAGCATTTT	CASIRGAQGNQPQHF	.	TRBV6-6	TRBJ1-5	.
TGCAGCGTTGAAACGAATTCCTACGAGCAGTACTTC	CSVETNSYEQYF	.	TRBV29-1	TRBJ2-7	.
TGTGCCAGCACCGGGACGGAGGATGCCACCTACGAGCAGTACTTC	CASTGTEDATYEQYF	.	TRBV2	TRBJ2-7	.
TGTGCCAGCTCACCGAGGACACGGAACACTGAAGCTTTCTTT	CASSPRTRNTEAFF	.	TRBV18	TRBJ1-1	.
TGTGCCAGCTCACCGGGTCTCGGGCAAGAGACCCAGTACTTC	CASSPGLGQETQYF	.	TRBV18	TRBJ2-5	.
TGCAGCGTTGAAGATCGGGACAGCTATGGCTACACCTTC	CSVEDRDSYGYTF	few	TRBV29-1	TRBJ1-2	TRBD1
TGTGCCAGCAGTCGGGAACAGGGAAATCAGCCCCAGCATTTT	CASSREQGNQPQHF	few	TRBV12-3/TRBV12-4	TRBJ1-5	.
TGTGCCAGCAGCTTAGCATCTACAGGGATGGAGCTGTTTTTT	CASSLASTGMELFF	.	TRBV7-8	TRBJ2-2	.
TGTGCCAGCAGCCGACAGGGTCTCGTCTATGGCTACACCTTC	CASSRQGLVYGYTF	.	TRBV11-2	TRBJ1-2	TRBD1
TGTGCCACCAGCAGTAGCGTGCGCAATGAGCAGTTCTTC	CATSSSVRNEQFF	few	TRBV15	TRBJ2-1	.
TGCAGTGCTAGAGGCCTTACAGCGAACACTGAAGCTTTCTTT	CSARGLTANTEAFF	few	TRBV20-1	TRBJ1-1	.
TGTGCCAGCAGCTGGGGGGCGGCCTACTATGGCTACACCTTC	CASSWGAAYYGYTF	.	TRBV7-2	TRBJ1-2	.
TGTGCCAGCTCACCACCGGTGCCCCGGGGGGACACTGAAGCTTTCTTT	CASSPPVPRGDTEAFF	once	TRBV18	TRBJ1-1	.
TGTGCCAGCAGTACCTCCGGGATCTCTTTGGATGAGCAGTTCTTC	CASSTSGISLDEQFF	.	TRBV7-9	TRBJ2-1	.
TGCGCCAGCAGCTTGGAGGTCGGCACAGATACGCAGTATTTT	CASSLEVGTDTQYF	few	TRBV5-1	TRBJ2-3	.
TGTGCCAGCAGTGAAGTGGGGATTAATCAGCCCCAGCATTTT	CASSEVGINQPQHF	.	TRBV25-1	TRBJ1-5	.
TGTGCCAGCAGAGGGACTAGCGCCCGCACAGATACGCAGTATTTT	CASRGTSARTDTQYF	few	TRBV6-6	TRBJ2-3	TRBD2
TGTGCCAGCAGTCGAGACGCGGGAACAGATACGCAGTATTTT	CASSRDAGTDTQYF	few	TRBV12-3/TRBV12-4	TRBJ2-3	.
TGTGCCAGCAGCTACCACAGGGGAGATACGCAGTATTTT	CASSYHRGDTQYF	few	TRBV3-1	TRBJ2-3	TRBD1
TGTGCCACCAGTGGGCACAGCCCGGGGGATACGCAGTATTTT	CATSGHSPGDTQYF	.	TRBV24-1	TRBJ2-3	.
TGTGCCAGCAGTTACCCCGACAGGGGAGGCTATGGCTACACCTTC	CASSYPDRGGYGYTF	.	TRBV6-2/TRBV6-3	TRBJ1-2	TRBD1
TGTGCCAGTTATCTGGGGGGAAATGGAAACACCATATATTTT	CASYLGGNGNTIYF	few	TRBV7-9	TRBJ1-3	.
TGTGCCATCAGTGAAGACCTAGCGGATAGCTCCTACGAGCAGTACTTC	CAISEDLADSSYEQYF	many	TRBV10-3	TRBJ2-7	TRBD2
TGTGCCAGCAGTCTAAAAATGACTAGCGGGGTGATCGGGGAGCTGTTTTTT	CASSLKMTSGVIGELFF	few	TRBV27	TRBJ2-2	TRBD2
TGTGCCAGCAGCTTAGGCGGGACCGGGACTAGCGGCTACGAGCAGTACTTC	CASSLGGTGTSGYEQYF	few	TRBV7-9	TRBJ2-7	TRBD2
TGTGCCAGCAGCCAATTCGGGAGGGCCGGCACAGATACGCAGTATTTT	CASSQFGRAGTDTQYF	.	TRBV3-1	TRBJ2-3	TRBD2
TGCAGTGCTATCCCCCTCAGACTAGCGACTTTCAATGAGCAGTTCTTC	CSAIPLRLATFNEQFF	few	TRBV20-1	TRBJ2-1	TRBD2
TGCGCCAGCAGCGGAGGACAGACGGGGTTAGACGAGCAGTACTTC	CASSGGQTGLDEQYF	many	TRBV5-1	TRBJ2-7	.
TGTGCCTGGATTGGGACAGGGGCCACCGGGGAGCTGTTTTTT	CAWIGTGATGELFF	.	TRBV30	TRBJ2-2	TRBD1
TGTGCCAGCGGGGGGGAAGGGCTGTTTTTT	CASGGEGLFF	few	TRBV27	TRBJ2-2	TRBD2
TGCAGCGTTGGGGGGGGCGCCGCAGATACGCAGTATTTT	CSVGGGAADTQYF	few	TRBV29-1	TRBJ2-3	.
TGCAGCGTCGGGCTAGGACTAGCGGAAGAGCAGTACTTC	CSVGLGLAEEQYF	few	TRBV29-1	TRBJ2-7	TRBD2
TGTGCCACCAGTGATCCCACAGGGAAGTATGGCTACACCTTC	CATSDPTGKYGYTF	.	TRBV24-1	TRBJ1-2	.
TGTGCCAGCAGCTCACTCCCCGCCGGAATGGACAGCGGGGAGCAGTACTTC	CASSSLPAGMDSGEQYF	.	TRBV7-8	TRBJ2-7	.
TGTGCCAGCAGTGCCCGGGCGTCGGGGTCTGATACGCAGTATTTT	CASSARASGSDTQYF	.	TRBV12-3/TRBV12-4	TRBJ2-3	.